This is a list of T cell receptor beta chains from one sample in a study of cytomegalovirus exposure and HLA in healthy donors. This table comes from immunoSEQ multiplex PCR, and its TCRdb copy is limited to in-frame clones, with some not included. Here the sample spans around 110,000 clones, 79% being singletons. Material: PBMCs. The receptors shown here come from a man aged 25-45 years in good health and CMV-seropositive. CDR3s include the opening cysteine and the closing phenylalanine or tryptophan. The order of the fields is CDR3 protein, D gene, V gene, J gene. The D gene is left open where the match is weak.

CASRPWTGSDTQYF	TRBD1	TRBV28	TRBJ2-3
CASSEEGSVEQYF	-	TRBV6-1	TRBJ2-7
CASSPDQGIDTEAFF	-	TRBV18	TRBJ1-1
CASSQRTTHTDTQYF	-	TRBV7-6	TRBJ2-3
CASGRDRLPSPLHF	TRBD1	TRBV5-6	TRBJ1-6
CASSTSRTGNGYTF	TRBD1	TRBV6-6	TRBJ1-2
CASRDRGGGYTDTQYF	-	TRBV10-1	TRBJ2-3
CASSAGTPSYEQYF	-	TRBV9	TRBJ2-7
CASSRRDPNEKLFF	-	TRBV19	TRBJ1-4
CASSQDRGGQETQYF	TRBD2	TRBV4-3	TRBJ2-5
CAISEGGPGELFF	-	TRBV10-3	TRBJ2-2
CASSLAGRGLLGVNCFF	-	TRBV7-7	TRBJ1-4
CASSVEGTYGGAQYF	-	TRBV9	TRBJ2-5
CASSIVGATDTQYF	-	TRBV7-3	TRBJ2-3
CASSYSAVYNYGYTF	-	TRBV6-7	TRBJ1-2
CASSRAGTPECF	-	TRBV6-6	TRBJ2-3
CASSQPGNYNEQFF	-	TRBV19	TRBJ2-1
CASSLAETRGNYGYTF	-	TRBV7-2	TRBJ1-2